A selection of T cell receptor beta chains follows, all from one sample in a study of CD8+ T cells in alopecia areata. Clones were read by immunoSEQ multiplex PCR, and TCRdb kept only the in-frame ones, dropping some. The sample lists 150,000 to 200,000 clones; around 60% were seen once. This specimen was CD4+ T cells sorted from blood, taken at week 24, from a patient treated with tofacitinib. The receptors were sampled from a human donor with alopecia areata. Each CDR3 is given with its conserved first and last residue. Fields, in order: clone size, J gene, V gene, D gene, CDR3 DNA, CDR3 protein. The D gene is left open where the match is weak. The size of a clone is reported for some rows only, either as once, few or many, or as a class for expanded clones.

>.|TRBJ1-2|TRBV27|TRBD1
TGTGCCAGCAGTGCCCAGACAGGGCCCTCCGGCTACACCTTC
CASSAQTGPSGYTF
>few|TRBJ1-6|TRBV11-2|.
TGTGCCAGCAGCTTAGCAGCGACCTCCTATAATTCACCCCTCCACTTT
CASSLAATSYNSPLHF
>.|TRBJ1-4|TRBV4-1|TRBD1
TGCGCCAGCAGCCAAGGCACACCGGGACAGGGGGCCCTTCGTGAAAAACTGTTTTTT
CASSQGTPGQGALREKLFF
>once|TRBJ1-3|TRBV5-6|.
TGTGCCAGCAGCCCAACAGTTTCTGGAAACACCATATATTTT
CASSPTVSGNTIYF
>.|TRBJ1-5|TRBV7-2|TRBD1
TGTGCCAGCAGCCGAAAAACTCCAGGGGGTCGGAATCAGCCCCAGCATTTT
CASSRKTPGGRNQPQHF
>.|TRBJ1-3|TRBV4-2|.
TGTGCCAGCAGCATCAAGGACAGAAGACTCTCTGGAAACACCATATATTTT
CASSIKDRRLSGNTIYF
>many|TRBJ1-1|TRBV9|.
TGTGCCAGCAGCGTAGGCTGGGCGAACACTGAAGCTTTCTTT
CASSVGWANTEAFF
>.|TRBJ2-2|TRBV29-1|.
TGCAGCGTGAGGCAGGAAAAGAACACCGGGGAGCTGTTTTTT
CSVRQEKNTGELFF
>.|TRBJ1-2|TRBV6-5|.
TGTGCCAGCAGTTACAGCAGGGGCTTAGGCTACACCTTC
CASSYSRGLGYTF
>.|TRBJ1-1|TRBV29-1|.
TGCAGCGTTGAAGAGGGACCAGGGGTCACTGAAGCTTTCTTT
CSVEEGPGVTEAFF
>few|TRBJ1-1|TRBV10-3|.
TGTGCCATCAGTCCGGGACCTACAAGTGAAGCTTTCTTT
CAISPGPTSEAFF
>.|TRBJ2-5|TRBV29-1|TRBD1
TGCAGCGTTGCGACAGGGTGGGAGACCCAGTACTTC
CSVATGWETQYF
>few|TRBJ2-1|TRBV14|.
TGTGCCAGCAATGTGGGGGCCTCCTACAATGAGCAGTTCTTC
CASNVGASYNEQFF
>.|TRBJ2-7|TRBV29-1|.
TGCAGCGTCGCAGACGGTTCCTACGAGCAGTACTTC
CSVADGSYEQYF
>few|TRBJ2-5|TRBV11-2|TRBD2
TGTGCCAGCAGCTTAACGAGCGGGAGGTACCAAGAGACCCAGTACTTC
CASSLTSGRYQETQYF
>few|TRBJ1-1|TRBV15|TRBD1
TGTGCCACCAGCAACGGACAGGAGTACTCTGAAGCTTTCTTT
CATSNGQEYSEAFF
>few|TRBJ1-5|TRBV30|.
TGTGCCTGGAGTATTCGATGGAATCAGCCCCAGCATTTT
CAWSIRWNQPQHF
>.|TRBJ1-6|TRBV7-9|.
TGTGCCAGCAGCTTAGCAGGGCTCGGTTCACCCCTCCACTTT
CASSLAGLGSPLHF
>.|TRBJ2-6|TRBV10-3|.
TGTGCCATCAGTGGGGTCTCTGGGGCCAACGTCCTGACTTTC
CAISGVSGANVLTF
>.|TRBJ2-5|TRBV29-1|.
TGCAGCGTTGATTTCCGGGAGACCCAGTACTTC
CSVDFRETQYF
>few|TRBJ2-7|TRBV7-2|TRBD1
TGTGCCAGCAGCTCCACGACAGGGCTCTCCTACGAGCAGTACTTC
CASSSTTGLSYEQYF
>few|TRBJ2-3|TRBV2|TRBD2
TGTGCCAGCAGTCTGAGCGGGGGGGAAACAGATACGCAGTATTTT
CASSLSGGETDTQYF
>.|TRBJ2-5|TRBV11-2|.
TGTGCCAGCAGCCAAGTCGGGGGGCCAGAGACCCAGTACTTC
CASSQVGGPETQYF